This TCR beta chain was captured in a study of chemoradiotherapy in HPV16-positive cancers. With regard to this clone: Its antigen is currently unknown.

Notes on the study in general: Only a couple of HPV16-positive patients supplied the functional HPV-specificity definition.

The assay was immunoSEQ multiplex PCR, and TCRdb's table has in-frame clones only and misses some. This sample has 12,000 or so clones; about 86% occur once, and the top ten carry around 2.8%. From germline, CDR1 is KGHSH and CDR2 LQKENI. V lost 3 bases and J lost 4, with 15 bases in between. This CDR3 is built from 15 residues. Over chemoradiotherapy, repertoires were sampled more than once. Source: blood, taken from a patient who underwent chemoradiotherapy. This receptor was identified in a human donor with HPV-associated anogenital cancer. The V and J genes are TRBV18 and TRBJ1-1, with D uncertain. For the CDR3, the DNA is TGTGCCAGCTCACCCATAACGAGGGAGTCCACTGAAGCTTTCTTT. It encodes CASSPITRESTEAFF.